This entry concerns a single T cell receptor beta chain. The target antigen is unknown. The data were obtained in a study of T cell repertoires in cytomegalovirus infection. MiXCR, run by TCRdb on the reads, gives a single entry per CDR3 protein. This sample has under 850,000 distinct CDR3 sequences, with 35% found just once. CDR1 and CDR2 (germline): MNHNS, SASEGT. The CDR3 length is 15 residues. The V end was cut by 2 bases, the J end by 14 bases, with 22 bases between. Points from the study as a whole: HLA-C-restricted CMV-specific TCR beta clonotypes prevailed in the ex vivo response.

The sample comprised PBMCs. The source of this sequence is a human donor in good health (CMV status not recorded). Some clones in this sample may be carry-over from other donors' samples. The gene calls are TRBV6-1 and TRBJ2-1; either TRBD1 or TRBD2 may supply D (5 bases each). CDR3 in DNA: TGTGCCAGCAGTGAAACGGGCAGGGAGAAAGTCTTGGAGTTCTTC. Amino acid sequence: CASSETGREKVLEFF.